Presented here are 21 T cell receptor beta chains from one specimen sequenced in a study of blood T cell repertoires in COVID-19. Profiled with immunoSEQ multiplex PCR; TCRdb holds only in-frame clones, not every one. The sample shows 250,000 to 350,000 clones, more than 85% of them seen only once. Sequencing input: PBMCs or T cells enriched from blood (not recorded which). These receptors all come from a woman in her twenties or thirties who had recovered from COVID-19.

V gene TRBV14 combines with J gene TRBJ2-1; 7 bases are a match to TRBD2. This CDR3 comprises 19 residues. Germline V gene sequence: CDR1 SGHDN, CDR2 FVKESK. The trim removed 4 bases at V and 6 bases at J, leaving 21 bases unmatched. The CDR3 DNA follows: TGTGCCAGCAGCCCACTTTTCGGGAGGCACGACCTCGGGGGCAATGAGCAGTTCTTC. This encodes CASSPLFGRHDLGGNEQFF.

The rearrangement links TRBV11-2 to TRBJ2-1; D is ambiguous. CDR3 length: 12 amino acids. Trimming stripped 5 bases from V and 6 bases from J, with 8 bases between. Per germline, CDR1 SGHAT and CDR2 FQNNGV. CDR3 sequence reads: CASSPRSNEQFF. CDR3 sequence (DNA): TGTGCCAGCAGCCCGAGGAGCAATGAGCAGTTCTTC.

V is TRBV28 and J is TRBJ1-5; 8 bases are shared with TRBD1. Germline assignment: CDR1 MDHEN and CDR2 SYDVKM. Trimming took 4 bases from V and 4 from J; bases not matched to a gene: 6. The CDR3 length is 15 residues. The CDR3 DNA is TGTGCCAGCAGTTATACAGGGGGTGGAAATCAGCCCCAGCATTTT. Translated, it gives CASSYTGGGNQPQHF.

The chain employs TRBV5-4 and TRBJ2-7; TRBD2 matches 7 bases. The V and J ends lost 2 bases and 0 bases, in that order; junction bases with no gene match: 5. This CDR3 is built from 15 residues. The germline V gene has CDR1 SGHNT and CDR2 YYREEE (reference sequence). CDR3 DNA sequence: TGTGCCAGCAGCTTCGGGGCTAGCGGCTCCTACGAGCAGTACTTC. This codes for CASSFGASGSYEQYF.

The chain carries TRBV19 and TRBJ1-1; 7 nucleotides match TRBD1. Germline loops: CDR1 LNHDA, CDR2 SQIVND (reference sequence). V was pared by 10 bases and J by 1 base, with 3 bases of the junction left unmatched. The CDR3 is 12 residues long. CDR3 amino acids: CATRQGNTEAFF. DNA of the CDR3: TGTGCCACACGACAGGGGAACACTGAAGCTTTCTTT. Combining the CDR3 with reference TRBV19 and TRBJ1-1 gives the whole variable domain DGGITQSPKYLFRKEGQNVTLSCEQNLNHDAMYWYRQDPGQGLRLIYYSQIVNDFQKGDIAEGYSVSREKKESFPLTVTSAQKNPTAFYLCATRQGNTEAFFGQGTRLTVV.

This clone was seen just once. The chain has TRBV12-3 or TRBV12-4 and TRBJ1-4; D unclear. Between the trimmed V and J ends, which lost 7 bases and 0 bases, there was a span of 3 bases. The CDR3 runs 12 residues. The CDR3 bases are TGTGCCAGCACCACAACTAATGAAAAACTGTTTTTT. Translated, it gives CASTTTNEKLFF.

The rearrangement joins TRBV5-4 to TRBJ1-1; a possible D gene is TRBD1 (6 bases). V shed 4 bases and J shed 0 bases, with 19 bases lying between them. Germline loops: CDR1 SGHNT, CDR2 YYREEE (reference sequence). The CDR3 sequence is 17 residues long. The CDR3 DNA sequence: TGTGCCAGCAGCGACGACCTACGGGGGGCCTTGAACACTGAAGCTTTCTTT. It encodes CASSDDLRGALNTEAFF. Filled out from reference TRBV5-4 and TRBJ1-1, the complete variable domain reads ETGVTQSPTHLIKTRGQQVTLRCSSQSGHNTVSWYQQALGQGPQFIFQYYREEENGRGNFPPRFSGLQFPNYSSELNVNALELDDSALYLCASSDDLRGALNTEAFFGQGTRLTVV.

With respect to this clone: A junction boundary mismatches the germline segment, possibly from a read error. The chain joins TRBV7-9 to TRBJ1-4, with D possibly TRBD1 on 5 matching bases. Germline-derived CDR1 and CDR2 are SEHNR and FQNEAQ (reference sequence). The CDR3 is 17 amino acids. This CDR3 is CASSPLRRNRLGEKLLF. CDR3 nucleotides: TGTGCCAGCAGCCCCCTCAGGCGAAACAGGCTGGGTGAAAAACTGCTTTTT.

J is TRBJ2-3 and V is TRBV9; tentatively, D is TRBD2 (6 bases). Trimming took 3 bases from V and 5 from J, leaving 16 bases between them. Germline CDR1 and CDR2: SGDLS and YYNGEE. The CDR3 runs 15 residues. CDR3 in DNA: TGTGCCAGCAGCGCCATCGGGGCTAGCGTAGATACGCAGTATTTT. Residues: CASSAIGASVDTQYF.

The chain has TRBV6-2 or TRBV6-3 and TRBJ2-5; D gene unclear. CDR3 length equals 13 residues. V shed 5 bases and J shed 0 bases, with 7 bases lying between them. Looked up from germline, CDR1 is MNHEY and CDR2 is SVGEGT. In DNA form, the CDR3 reads TGTGCCAGCAGTCGGCAGGACCAAGAGACCCAGTACTTC. Amino acids: CASSRQDQETQYF.

This chain joins TRBV19 and TRBJ2-7; no clear D gene. The CDR3 totals 15 residues. Trimming took 3 bases from V and 5 from J, leaving 17 bases between them. Germline V gene lookup returns CDR1 LNHDA and CDR2 SQIVND (reference sequence). The DNA for the CDR3 is TGTGCCAGTAGTATTAGCAGAGCTCTAACCGACGAGCAGTACTTC. Protein product: CASSISRALTDEQYF.

This chain connects TRBV7-2 to TRBJ1-1; no clear D gene. CDR3 length: 14 residues. Trimming took off 5 bases at V and 1 base at J, with 11 bases between the two ends. Looked up from germline, CDR1 is SGHTA and CDR2 is FQGNSA. DNA for the CDR3: TGTGCCAGCAGCCAGACACGGGGGAACACTGAAGCTTTCTTT. Protein sequence: CASSQTRGNTEAFF.

This clone is a singleton in its sample. This chain connects TRBV28 to TRBJ1-2; a weak D match, TRBD1 (6 bases). The length of the CDR3 is 13 residues. Trimming took 3 bases from V and 6 from J, leaving 11 bases between them. Germline assignment: CDR1 MDHEN and CDR2 SYDVKM. CDR3 DNA sequence: TGTGCCAGCAGTTTCCTGGACAGAGATGGCTACACCTTC. It encodes CASSFLDRDGYTF.

V and J are TRBV27 and TRBJ2-1, with 14 positions matching TRBD2. The CDR3 totals 17 residues. The junction had 10 bases not matched to a gene; V was cut back by 3 bases and J by 9 bases. Germline values: CDR1 MNHEY, CDR2 SMNVEV (reference sequence). The CDR3 DNA follows: TGTGCCAGCAGTTTTTTCAGTGGGACTAGCGGGAGTCTTGAGCAGTTCTTC. The encoded protein is CASSFFSGTSGSLEQFF.

This chain connects TRBV27 to TRBJ2-3; D not certain. CDR1 is MNHEY and CDR2 is SMNVEV in the germline V gene (reference sequence). This CDR3 has 15 amino acids. Trimming removed 2 bases at V and 2 bases at J, with 11 bases between. This CDR3 is CASSLRRRNTDTQYF. DNA for the CDR3: TGTGCCAGCAGTTTACGTCGGAGAAACACAGATACGCAGTATTTT.

This chain connects TRBV6-5 to TRBJ1-1, with a tentative D call TRBD1 (6 bases). Germline CDR1 and CDR2: MNHEY and SVGAGI. Trimming took off 8 bases at V and 3 bases at J, with 10 bases between the two ends. The CDR3 has 12 amino acids. The CDR3 coding sequence is TGTGCCAGCGGCCAGGGGTACACTGAAGCTTTCTTT. It encodes CASGQGYTEAFF.

The rearrangement joins TRBV27 to TRBJ1-2; 7 nucleotides align to TRBD1. Germline-derived CDR1 and CDR2 are MNHEY and SMNVEV (reference sequence). The CDR3 runs to 13 residues. Losses at the gene ends were 6 bases for V and 4 bases for J; bases not matched to a gene: 5. In nucleotides, the CDR3 is TGTGCCAGCAGCCCTCGACAGGGCTATGGCTACACCTTC. It is translated as CASSPRQGYGYTF.

The chain links TRBV7-2 to TRBJ2-4, with TRBD1 identical over 12 bases. Germline loops: CDR1 SGHTA, CDR2 FQGNSA. V trimming: 4 bases; J trimming: 5 bases; junction bases outside the gene matches: 6. The length of the CDR3 is 16 residues. CDR3 region: CASSSKGTGGQNIQYF. As DNA, the CDR3 is TGTGCCAGCAGCTCCAAAGGGACAGGGGGCCAAAACATTCAGTACTTC.

This CDR3 reads CASSLALGLAGFKTDTQYF. CDR3 DNA sequence: TGTGCCAGCAGTTTGGCCCTAGGACTAGCGGGATTCAAGACAGATACGCAGTATTTT. This chain links TRBV28 with TRBJ2-3; 12 nucleotides align to TRBD2. The CDR3 length is 19 residues. The germline V gene encodes CDR1 MDHEN and CDR2 SYDVKM. V trimming: 3 bases; J trimming: 3 bases; junction bases outside the gene matches: 13.

The chain joins TRBV19 to TRBJ1-1; 8 positions agree with TRBD1. The junction had 15 bases not matched to a gene; V was cut back by 3 bases and J by 3 bases. The CDR3 is 18 amino acids. In germline, CDR1 is LNHDA, CDR2 SQIVND (reference sequence). The CDR3 spells CASSIRTGFFLFDTEAFF. In nucleotides, the CDR3 is TGTGCCAGTAGTATCCGGACAGGGTTTTTTCTTTTTGACACTGAAGCTTTCTTT. Supplemented by reference TRBV19 and TRBJ1-1, the full variable domain reads DGGITQSPKYLFRKEGQNVTLSCEQNLNHDAMYWYRQDPGQGLRLIYYSQIVNDFQKGDIAEGYSVSREKKESFPLTVTSAQKNPTAFYLCASSIRTGFFLFDTEAFFGQGTRLTVV.

This sequence joins TRBV6-2 or TRBV6-3 and TRBJ2-7; the D is unclear. In germline, CDR1 is MNHEY, CDR2 SVGEGT. With 3 bases removed from V and 5 bases from J, the gap between germline ends came to 5 bases. The CDR3 is made up of 11 amino acids. The CDR3 spells CASSYEHEQYF. The CDR3 nucleotides are TGTGCCAGCAGTTATGAGCACGAGCAGTACTTC.